This TCR beta chain emerged from a study of post-analysis software for immune sequencing data. Study information: Relapsing-remitting, secondary progressive and progressive-relapsing multiple sclerosis courses were included.

Study outcomes and limitations: Samples made in the same batch grouped tightly together by F measure.

About this clonotype itself: Its cognate antigen is unknown.

Incorporated into the TCR beta cDNA libraries were unique molecular identifiers, which served to reduce PCR and sequencing biases. TCRdb processed the PCR reads anew with MiXCR; each CDR3 protein has one entry. Of 650,000 to 850,000 distinct CDR3 sequences listed, more than 45% are singletons. The material sequenced was blood. The receptor was isolated from a girl under 18 with multiple sclerosis.

CDR3 in amino acids: CASSQTTSGLYGYTF. The CDR3 DNA sequence: TGCGCCAGCAGCCAGACAACCTCAGGGCTCTATGGCTACACCTTC. This chain connects TRBV4-3 to TRBJ1-2; possibly TRBD1 for D (5 bases). Trimming stripped 3 bases from V and 4 bases from J, with 15 bases between. The CDR3 runs to 15 residues. Germline CDR1 is LGHNA and CDR2 is YSLEER.